The clone carrying this T cell receptor beta chain was found once. No antigen is known for it. CDR3 length: 14 residues. Germline lookup yields CDR1 SEHNR and CDR2 FQNEAQ (reference sequence). Trimming removed 6 bases from V and 9 bases from J; junction bases left unmatched: 4. The sample originates from a study of shared clonotypes between healthy human individuals. Study conclusions and caveats: The researchers took only blood, and tissue repertoires probably look different. Generally, naive subsets (rather than memory subsets) showed larger estimated richness. Several donors held about 5% of naive CD4 clonotypes in common.

TCRdb's copy holds only in-frame clones and misses some; the assay was immunoSEQ multiplex PCR. The top ten clones hold 0.13% of a sample with around 2.1 million clones, nearly 97% of them seen once. This rearrangement joins TRBV7-9 to TRBJ2-1, with 14 bases identical to TRBD2. Sequencing was done on a sample of naive CD4+ T cells sorted from blood. Regarding subset: CD45RA+ positively selected. The clonotype comes from a man younger than 35 in good health. CDR3 protein: CASRGTSGSFEQFF. As DNA, the CDR3 is TGTGCCAGCAGGGGGACTAGCGGGAGTTTTGAGCAGTTCTTC.